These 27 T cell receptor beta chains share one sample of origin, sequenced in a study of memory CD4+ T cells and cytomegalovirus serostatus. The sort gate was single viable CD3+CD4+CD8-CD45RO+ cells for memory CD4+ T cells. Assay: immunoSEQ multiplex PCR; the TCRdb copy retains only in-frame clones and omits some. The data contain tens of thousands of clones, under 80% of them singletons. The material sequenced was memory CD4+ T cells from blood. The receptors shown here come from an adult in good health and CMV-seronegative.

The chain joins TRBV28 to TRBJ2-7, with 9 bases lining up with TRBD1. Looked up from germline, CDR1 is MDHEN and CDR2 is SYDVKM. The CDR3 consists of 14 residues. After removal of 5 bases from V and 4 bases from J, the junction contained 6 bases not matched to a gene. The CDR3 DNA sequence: TGTGCCAGCAGTACCAGGGACAGGGAGTACGAGCAGTACTTC. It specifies CASSTRDREYEQYF.

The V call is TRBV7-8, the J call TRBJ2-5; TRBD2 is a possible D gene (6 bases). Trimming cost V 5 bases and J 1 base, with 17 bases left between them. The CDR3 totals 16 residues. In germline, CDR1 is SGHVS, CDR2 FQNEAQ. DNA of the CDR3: TGTGCCAGCAGCCCCCGCCCCGGGACTGTCCAAGAGACCCAGTACTTC. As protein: CASSPRPGTVQETQYF.

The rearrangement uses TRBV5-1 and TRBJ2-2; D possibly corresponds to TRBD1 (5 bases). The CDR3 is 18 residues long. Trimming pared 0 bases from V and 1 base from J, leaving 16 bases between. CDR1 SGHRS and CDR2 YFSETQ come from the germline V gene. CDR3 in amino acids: CASSLGQSDFLNTGELFF. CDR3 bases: TGCGCCAGCAGCTTGGGACAGTCAGACTTCTTGAACACCGGGGAGCTGTTTTTT. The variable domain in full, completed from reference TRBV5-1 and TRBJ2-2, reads KAGVTQTPRYLIKTRGQQVTLSCSPISGHRSVSWYQQTPGQGLQFLFEYFSETQRNKGNFPGRFSGRQFSNSRSEMNVSTLELGDSALYLCASSLGQSDFLNTGELFFGEGSRLTVL.

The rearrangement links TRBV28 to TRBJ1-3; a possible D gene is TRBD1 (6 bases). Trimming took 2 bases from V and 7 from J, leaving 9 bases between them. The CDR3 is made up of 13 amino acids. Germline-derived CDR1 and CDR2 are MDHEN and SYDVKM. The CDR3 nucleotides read TGTGCCAGCAGTTTAGGACAGCTGAACACCATATATTTT. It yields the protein CASSLGQLNTIYF.

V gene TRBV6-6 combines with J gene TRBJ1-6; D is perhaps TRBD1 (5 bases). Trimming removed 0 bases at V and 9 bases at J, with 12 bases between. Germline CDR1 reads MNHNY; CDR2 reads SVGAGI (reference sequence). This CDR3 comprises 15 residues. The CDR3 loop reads CASSYSGTGGSPLHF. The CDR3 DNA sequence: TGTGCCAGCAGTTACTCCGGGACGGGAGGTTCACCCCTCCACTTT.

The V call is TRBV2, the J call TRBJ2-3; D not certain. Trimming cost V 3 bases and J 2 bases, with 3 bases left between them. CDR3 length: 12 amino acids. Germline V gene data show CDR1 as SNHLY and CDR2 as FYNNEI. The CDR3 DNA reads TGTGCCAGCAGTGAGACCACAGATACGCAGTATTTT. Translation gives CASSETTDTQYF.

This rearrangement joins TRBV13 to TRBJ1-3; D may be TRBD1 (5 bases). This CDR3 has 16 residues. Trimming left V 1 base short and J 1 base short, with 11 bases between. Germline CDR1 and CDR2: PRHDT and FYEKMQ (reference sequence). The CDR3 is CASSLESGGSGNTIYF. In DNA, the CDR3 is TGTGCCAGCAGCTTAGAATCCGGGGGTTCTGGAAACACCATATATTTT.

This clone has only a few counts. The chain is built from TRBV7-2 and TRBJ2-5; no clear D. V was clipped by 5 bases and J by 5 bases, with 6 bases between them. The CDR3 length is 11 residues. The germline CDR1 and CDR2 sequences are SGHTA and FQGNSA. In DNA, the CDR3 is TGTGCCAGCAGCCATCGGGAGACCCAGTACTTC. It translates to CASSHRETQYF. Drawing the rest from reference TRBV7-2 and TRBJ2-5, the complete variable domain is GAGVSQSPSNKVTEKGKDVELRCDPISGHTALYWYRQSLGQGLEFLIYFQGNSAPDKSGLPSDRFSAERTGGSVSTLTIQRTQQEDSAVYLCASSHRETQYFGPGTRLLVL.

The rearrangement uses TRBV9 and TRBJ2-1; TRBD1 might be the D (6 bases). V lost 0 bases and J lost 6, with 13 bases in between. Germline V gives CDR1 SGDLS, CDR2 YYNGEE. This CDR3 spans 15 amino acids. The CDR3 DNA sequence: TGTGCCAGCAGCGTAGGTCAGGGGCCCTTCAATGAGCAGTTCTTC. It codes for CASSVGQGPFNEQFF.

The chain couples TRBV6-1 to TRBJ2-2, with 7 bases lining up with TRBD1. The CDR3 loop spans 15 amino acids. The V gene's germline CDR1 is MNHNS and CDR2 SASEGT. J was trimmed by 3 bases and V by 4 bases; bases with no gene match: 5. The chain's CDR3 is CASSARDSYTGELFF. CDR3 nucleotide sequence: TGTGCCAGCAGTGCCCGGGACAGTTACACCGGGGAGCTGTTTTTT.

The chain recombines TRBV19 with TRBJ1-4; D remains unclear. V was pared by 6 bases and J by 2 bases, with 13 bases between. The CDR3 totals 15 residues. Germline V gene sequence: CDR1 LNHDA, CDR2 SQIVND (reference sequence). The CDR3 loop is CASRGIGATNEKLFF. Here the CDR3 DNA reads TGTGCCAGTAGGGGAATTGGAGCCACTAATGAAAAACTGTTTTTT.

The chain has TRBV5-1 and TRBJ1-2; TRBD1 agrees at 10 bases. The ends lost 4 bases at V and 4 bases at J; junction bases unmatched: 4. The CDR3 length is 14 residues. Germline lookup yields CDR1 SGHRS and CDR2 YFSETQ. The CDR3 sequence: CASSPGQGFYGYTF. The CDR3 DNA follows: TGCGCCAGCAGCCCGGGACAGGGGTTCTATGGCTACACCTTC. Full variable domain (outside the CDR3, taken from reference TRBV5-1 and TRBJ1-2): KAGVTQTPRYLIKTRGQQVTLSCSPISGHRSVSWYQQTPGQGLQFLFEYFSETQRNKGNFPGRFSGRQFSNSRSEMNVSTLELGDSALYLCASSPGQGFYGYTFGSGTRLTVV.

The CDR3 here is CASIGGARTDTQYF. The CDR3 bases are TGTGCCAGCATTGGTGGGGCCCGCACAGATACGCAGTATTTT. The chain is built from TRBV28 and TRBJ2-3, with a possible D match to TRBD1 (5 bases). The V end was cut by 7 bases, the J end by 1 base, with 12 bases between. Looked up from germline, CDR1 is MDHEN and CDR2 is SYDVKM. The CDR3 runs 14 residues.

The CDR3, as DNA: TGTGCCAGCAGCTTCCAGCGGGGGGGCTCCGGGGAGCTGTTTTTT. It codes for CASSFQRGGSGELFF. This sequence joins TRBV6-6 and TRBJ2-2; 10 bases are shared with TRBD2. This CDR3 contains 15 residues. With V trimmed by 6 bases and J by 6 bases, 7 bases remained unmatched. Germline V lookup: CDR1 MNHNY, CDR2 SVGAGI (reference sequence).

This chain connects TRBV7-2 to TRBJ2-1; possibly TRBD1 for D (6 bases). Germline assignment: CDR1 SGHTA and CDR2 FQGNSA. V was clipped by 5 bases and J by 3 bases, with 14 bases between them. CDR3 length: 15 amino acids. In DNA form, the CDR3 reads TGTGCCAGCAGCCCACAGGGTTTAAGCTACAATGAGCAGTTCTTC. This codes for CASSPQGLSYNEQFF.

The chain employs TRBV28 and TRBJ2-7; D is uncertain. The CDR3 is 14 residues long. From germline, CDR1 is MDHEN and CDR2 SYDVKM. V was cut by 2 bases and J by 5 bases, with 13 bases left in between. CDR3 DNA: TGTGCCAGCAGTTTAGTAATCGGCTTCGACGAGCAGTACTTC. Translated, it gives CASSLVIGFDEQYF.

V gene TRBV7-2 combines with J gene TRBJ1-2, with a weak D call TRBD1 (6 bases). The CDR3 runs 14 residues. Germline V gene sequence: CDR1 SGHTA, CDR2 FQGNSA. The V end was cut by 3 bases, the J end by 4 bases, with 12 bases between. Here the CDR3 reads CASSFSLDSYGYTF. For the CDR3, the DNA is TGTGCCAGCAGCTTTTCCCTGGACAGCTATGGCTACACCTTC.

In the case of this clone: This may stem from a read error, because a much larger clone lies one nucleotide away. The CDR3 DNA reads as TGTGCCAGCAGCTCGCTAAGGACAAGGGAAAACGAGCAGTACTTC. This encodes CASSSLRTRENEQYF. The gene calls are TRBV11-2 and TRBJ2-7; weak D call: TRBD1 (5 bases). Trimming shortened V by 4 bases and J by 5 bases, and 18 bases separated the two germline ends. Germline V gives CDR1 SGHAT, CDR2 FQNNGV. The CDR3 covers 15 residues.

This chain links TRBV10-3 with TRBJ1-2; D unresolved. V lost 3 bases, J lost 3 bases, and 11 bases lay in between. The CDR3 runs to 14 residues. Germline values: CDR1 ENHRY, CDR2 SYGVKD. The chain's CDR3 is CAISEVSWDYGYTF. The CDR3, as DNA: TGTGCCATCAGTGAAGTCAGCTGGGACTATGGCTACACCTTC.

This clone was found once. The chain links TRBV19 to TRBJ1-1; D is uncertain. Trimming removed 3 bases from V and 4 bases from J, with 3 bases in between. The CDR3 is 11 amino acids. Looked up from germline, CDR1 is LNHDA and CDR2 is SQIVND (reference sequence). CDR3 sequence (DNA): TGTGCCAGTAGTATTGTCACTGAAGCTTTCTTT. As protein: CASSIVTEAFF.

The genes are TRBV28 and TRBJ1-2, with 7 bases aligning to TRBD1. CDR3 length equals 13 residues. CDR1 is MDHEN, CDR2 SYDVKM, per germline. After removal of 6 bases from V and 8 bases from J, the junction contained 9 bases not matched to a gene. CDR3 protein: CASRTDRPYGYTF. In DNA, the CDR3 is TGTGCCAGCAGAACGGACAGGCCCTACGGCTACACCTTC.

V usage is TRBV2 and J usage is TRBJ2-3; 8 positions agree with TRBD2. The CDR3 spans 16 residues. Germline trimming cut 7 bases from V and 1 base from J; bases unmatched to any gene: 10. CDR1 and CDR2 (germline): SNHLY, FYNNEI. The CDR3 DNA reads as TGTGCCAGCACCCTGATCGGGGGGGGACGCACAGATACGCAGTATTTT. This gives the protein CASTLIGGGRTDTQYF.

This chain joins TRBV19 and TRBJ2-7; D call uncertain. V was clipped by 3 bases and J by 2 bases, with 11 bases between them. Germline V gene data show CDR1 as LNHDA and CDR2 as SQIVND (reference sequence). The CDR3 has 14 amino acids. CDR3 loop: CASSISRNTYEQYF. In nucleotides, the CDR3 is TGTGCCAGTAGTATCAGCCGGAACACCTACGAGCAGTACTTC.

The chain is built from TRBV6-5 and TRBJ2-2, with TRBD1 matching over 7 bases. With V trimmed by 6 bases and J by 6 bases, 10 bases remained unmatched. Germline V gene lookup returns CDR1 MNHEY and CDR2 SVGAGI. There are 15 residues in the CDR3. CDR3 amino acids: CASRNRGLNSGELFF. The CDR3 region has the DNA TGTGCCAGCAGGAACAGGGGTCTTAATTCCGGGGAGCTGTTTTTT.

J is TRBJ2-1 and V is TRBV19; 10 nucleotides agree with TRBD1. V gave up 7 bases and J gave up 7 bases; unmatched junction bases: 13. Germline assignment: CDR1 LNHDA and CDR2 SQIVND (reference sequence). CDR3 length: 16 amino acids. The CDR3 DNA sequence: TGTGCCAGTACCACGCGGGCGACAGGGGGCAGGAATGAGCAGTTCTTC. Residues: CASTTRATGGRNEQFF.

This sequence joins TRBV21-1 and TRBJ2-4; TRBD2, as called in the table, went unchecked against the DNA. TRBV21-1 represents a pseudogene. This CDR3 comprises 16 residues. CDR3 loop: CASSKRAGSGWNIQYF. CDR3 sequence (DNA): TGTGCCAGCAGCAAACGAGCGGGGTCGGGGTGGAACATTCAGTACTTC.

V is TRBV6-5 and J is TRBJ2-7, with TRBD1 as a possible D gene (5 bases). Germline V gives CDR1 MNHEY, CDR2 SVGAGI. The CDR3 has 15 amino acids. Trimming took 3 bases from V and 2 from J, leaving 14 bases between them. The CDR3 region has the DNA TGTGCCAGCAGTTATAATTGGGGCTACCCCTACGAGCAGTACTTC. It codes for CASSYNWGYPYEQYF.